These T cell receptor beta chains were read from a single sample in a study of regulatory dendritic cells for organ transplantation. Some clones are missing from TCRdb's copy, which holds only in-frame ones; the method was immunoSEQ multiplex PCR. The sample has some 40,000 clones; 75% to 95% are singletons. The specimen was naive CD8+ T cells from blood. These receptors came from a human donor in good health. CDR3s include the opening cysteine and the closing phenylalanine or tryptophan. A D gene is named only where the DNA matches it firmly. Clone size is not always given. Where it is, it says once, few, many or a class for expanded clones.

abundance | j_gene | d_gene | v_gene | CDR3nt | CDR3aa
NA | TRBJ2-7 | NA | TRBV27 | TGTGCCAGCAGTTTGACAGTCTCCTACGAGCAGTACTTC | CASSLTVSYEQYF
NA | TRBJ1-5 | NA | TRBV7-2 | TGTGCCAGCAGCTCGGCAGGGTCTCATCAGCCCCAGCATTTT | CASSSAGSHQPQHF
NA | TRBJ2-1 | TRBD2 | TRBV6-5 | TGTGCCAGCAGTTGGGGACTAGCGGGGTCGGATGAGCAGTTCTTC | CASSWGLAGSDEQFF
NA | TRBJ2-2 | NA | TRBV19 | TGTGCCAGTAGTATAGTGGCAGCCCTCCCCACCGGGGAGCTGTTTTTT | CASSIVAALPTGELFF
NA | TRBJ1-5 | NA | TRBV28 | TGTGCCAGCAGTTCGCCACTGACCGAGTGGAGTCAGCCCCAGCATTTT | CASSSPLTEWSQPQHF
NA | TRBJ2-3 | TRBD2 | TRBV7-2 | TGTGCCAGCAGTAAATCAGGACTAGCGGGGGGACCCAGCACAGATACGCAGTATTTT | CASSKSGLAGGPSTDTQYF
NA | TRBJ1-1 | NA | TRBV29-1 | TGCAGCGTTGAAGTAGTAGAGAACACTGAAGCTTTCTTT | CSVEVVENTEAFF
NA | TRBJ2-7 | NA | TRBV27 | TGTGCCAGCAGTTTCGGGGGTAGCTCCTACGAGCAGTACTTC | CASSFGGSSYEQYF
NA | TRBJ1-5 | TRBD1 | TRBV19 | TGTGCCAGTAGTATCAGTCAGGGGGACGATCAGCCCCAGCATTTT | CASSISQGDDQPQHF
NA | TRBJ1-2 | NA | TRBV5-5 | TGTGCCAGCAGCACGCCGGGACGTCATCCGATTTATGGCTACACCTTC | CASSTPGRHPIYGYTF
once | TRBJ2-1 | TRBD1 | TRBV7-9 | TGTGCCAGCAGTTCGCCGGGACAGGGTAACAATGAGCAGTTCTTC | CASSSPGQGNNEQFF
once | TRBJ2-7 | TRBD2 | TRBV27 | TGTGCCAGCGGCCCTAGCGGGAGTTGGGGTCCCTACGAGCAGTACTTC | CASGPSGSWGPYEQYF
NA | TRBJ2-7 | TRBD1 | TRBV27 | TGTGCCAGCAGTTCTATATACCCGGGACAGGCAGAAAACTACGAGCAGTACTTC | CASSSIYPGQAENYEQYF
NA | TRBJ1-5 | TRBD1 | TRBV7-9 | TGTGCCAGCAGCTCAATAACTGGGACAGGGAATCAGCCCCAGCATTTT | CASSSITGTGNQPQHF
NA | TRBJ2-3 | NA | TRBV29-1 | TGCAGCGTTGAGATCGATACGCAGTATTTT | CSVEIDTQYF
NA | TRBJ2-5 | TRBD2 | TRBV28 | TGTGCCAGCAGCAGAGCGGGAGCTGGGGAGACCCAGTACTTC | CASSRAGAGETQYF
NA | TRBJ2-7 | NA | TRBV12-5 | TGTGCTAGTGGTTTGGGGGGTCCTACCTACGAGCAGTACTTC | CASGLGGPTYEQYF
NA | TRBJ2-5 | NA | TRBV4-1 | TGCGCCAGCAGCCAAGAAGGCAGGACGGTTGAGACCCAGTACTTC | CASSQEGRTVETQYF
NA | TRBJ2-3 | TRBD2 | TRBV11-2 | TGTGCCAGCAGCTTGCGCGGGGGGTGGGCCGATACGCAGTATTTT | CASSLRGGWADTQYF
NA | TRBJ1-1 | TRBD1 | TRBV6-4 | TGTGCCAGCAGTGAAGTAGGGGGCGGGTATACTGAAGCTTTCTTT | CASSEVGGGYTEAFF
NA | TRBJ2-2 | NA | TRBV30 | TGTGCCTGGAGCCCCAGGGACACCGGGGAGCTGTTTTTT | CAWSPRDTGELFF
NA | TRBJ2-5 | NA | TRBV9 | TGTGCCAGCGGGAGAGGGGGAGAGACCCAGTACTTC | CASGRGGETQYF
NA | TRBJ2-3 | NA | TRBV2 | TGTGCCAGCACCAAAGTGGACAGCACAGATACGCAGTATTTT | CASTKVDSTDTQYF
NA | TRBJ1-2 | TRBD1 | TRBV11-2 | TGTGCCAGCAGCCGTGATTCGGCAGGGGGCGTCGATGGCTACACCTTC | CASSRDSAGGVDGYTF
NA | TRBJ2-7 | NA | TRBV5-4 | TGTGCCAGCAGTTCCTCAGGTTTCTCCTACGAGCAGTACTTC | CASSSSGFSYEQYF
NA | TRBJ1-4 | TRBD1 | TRBV27 | TGTGCCAGCAGTTCAACAGGGGGAAGAGAAAAACTGTTTTTT | CASSSTGGREKLFF
NA | TRBJ2-3 | TRBD2 | TRBV7-2 | TGTGCCAGCAGCCCTCCGGGACTAGCCCCAGATACGCAGTATTTT | CASSPPGLAPDTQYF
NA | TRBJ2-2 | NA | TRBV25-1 | TGTGCCAGCAGTGTCGTCCTGGCCGGGGAGCTGTTTTTT | CASSVVLAGELFF
NA | TRBJ2-1 | TRBD2 | TRBV11-3 | TGTGCCAGCATCAACTCTAGCGGGGTTTACAATGAGCAGTTCTTC | CASINSSGVYNEQFF
NA | TRBJ2-3 | NA | TRBV7-2 | TGTGCCAGCAGCTTAGAGCCGGGAGTCGAAGATACGCAGTATTTT | CASSLEPGVEDTQYF
NA | TRBJ2-2 | NA | TRBV28 | TGTGCCAGCAGTTCAGTCGAGGGCCTCAACACCGGGGAGCTGTTTTTT | CASSSVEGLNTGELFF
once | TRBJ1-5 | NA | TRBV12-5 | TGTGCTAGTGGTAGGGGGATCAATCAGCCCCAGCATTTT | CASGRGINQPQHF
NA | TRBJ1-4 | NA | TRBV4-3 | TGCGCCAGCAGCCAAGAATTTTATAAGGCAGGGCCGGCCCTGTTTTTT | CASSQEFYKAGPALFF